This T cell receptor beta chain is from a study of T cells in Graves' hyperthyroidism and ophthalmopathy. This clonotype appeared many times. Template material for amplifying TCR beta CDR3 regions consisted of RNA transcripts. The HTBI primer set served for first-round RT-PCR of the TCR CDR3. TCRdb ran MiXCR on the multiplex PCR reads and lists one entry per CDR3 protein. Of 530,000 or so distinct CDR3 sequences listed, 46% were seen once; the top ten hold about 7.8%. Looked up from germline, CDR1 is SGHDT and CDR2 is YYEEEE. The CDR3 has 15 residues. Trimming removed 2 bases from V and 1 base from J; junction bases left unmatched: 5.

The TCR was taken from a woman aged 18-29 years with Graves' hyperthyroidism. The V and J genes are TRBV5-6 and TRBJ1-1; 7 bases match TRBD1. The sample consisted of peripheral blood or thyroid tissue (not recorded which). The DNA for the CDR3 is TGTGCCAGCAGCTTCGGGACAGCCGGGAACACTGAAGCTTTCTTT. Translation: CASSFGTAGNTEAFF.